These 24 T cell receptor beta chains were sequenced from one sample in a study of T cell responses to AZD1222 COVID-19 vaccine. Profiling relied on immunoSEQ multiplex PCR, and the TCRdb table lists in-frame clones only, not all of them. The repertoire consists of approximately 140,000 clones, with about 91% occurring once and the leading ten covering roughly 2.8%. The sequences come from peripheral blood, collected on day 0 of AZD1222 vaccination. The origin of the receptors is an adult in good health.

In the case of this clone: The junction shows a germline mismatch at one end, possibly a read error. The chain has TRBV19 and TRBJ2-7; tentatively, D is TRBD1 (6 bases). Germline V gene sequence: CDR1 LNHDA, CDR2 SQIVND (reference sequence). The CDR3 totals 15 residues. In nucleotides, the CDR3 is TGTGCCAGTAGTCTCCTCTCCGGGTCGGCAGGGGAAAGACACTTC. Translating it yields CASSLLSGSAGERHF.

This sequence joins TRBV7-8 and TRBJ2-1, with TRBD2 identical over 9 bases. The CDR3 totals 12 residues. CDR1 is SGHVS, CDR2 FQNEAQ, per germline. V gave up 5 bases and J gave up 15 bases; unmatched junction bases: 8. Here the CDR3 reads CASSILAGKGFF. The CDR3 DNA reads as TGTGCCAGCAGCATCCTAGCGGGAAAAGGGTTCTTC.

The chain recombines TRBV6-5 with TRBJ1-1; D is uncertain. The CDR3 loop spans 12 amino acids. Germline V CDR1 and CDR2: MNHEY, SVGAGI. The V end was cut by 8 bases, the J end by 4 bases, with 11 bases between. The CDR3 sequence is CASHRRGTEAFF. In DNA, the CDR3 is TGTGCCAGCCATCGCCGGGGCACTGAAGCTTTCTTT.

The chain is built from TRBV27 and TRBJ1-6; D unclear. Germline V gives CDR1 MNHEY, CDR2 SMNVEV (reference sequence). V gave up 3 bases and J gave up 10 bases, with 16 bases separating them. The CDR3 runs 15 residues. The CDR3 DNA reads as TGTGCCAGCAGTTTTGCCCCGTCCGGGCCATCACCCCTCCACTTT. This encodes CASSFAPSGPSPLHF.

The chain links TRBV28 to TRBJ1-6; D may be TRBD1 (5 bases). CDR1 is MDHEN and CDR2 is SYDVKM in the germline V gene. This CDR3 region has 14 residues. V was pared by 7 bases and J by 7 bases, with 14 bases between. The CDR3 DNA is TGTGCCAGCAACCCCAGGGTTTCGAATTCACCCCTCCACTTT. Its protein is CASNPRVSNSPLHF.

The rearrangement links TRBV11-3 to TRBJ2-2; D is unclear. Trimming left V 7 bases short and J 4 bases short, with 7 bases between. Germline V gene sequence: CDR1 SGHNT, CDR2 YENEEA. The CDR3 loop spans 12 amino acids. CDR3 in DNA: TGTGCCAGCAAAGACACCACCGGGGAGCTGTTTTTT. Translating it yields CASKDTTGELFF.

This rearrangement joins TRBV9 to TRBJ1-2; 7 bases agree with TRBD1. The V and J ends lost 0 bases and 7 bases, in that order; junction bases with no gene match: 9. Looked up from germline, CDR1 is SGDLS and CDR2 is YYNGEE. CDR3 length equals 15 residues. CDR3 sequence: CASSVGRDSYGGYTF. The DNA for the CDR3 is TGTGCCAGCAGCGTAGGGAGGGACAGCTATGGTGGCTACACCTTC.

This chain's CDR3 is CASSRRVAANEQFF. The DNA for the CDR3 is TGTGCCAGCAGCCGGAGGGTAGCGGCCAATGAGCAGTTCTTC. The chain uses TRBV14 and TRBJ2-1; tentative D call: TRBD2 (6 bases). CDR3 length: 14 residues. Germline lookup yields CDR1 SGHDN and CDR2 FVKESK. The V gene lost 4 bases and the J gene lost 6 bases, with 13 bases spanning the gap.

This clone was found once. This chain connects TRBV28 to TRBJ2-7; D may be TRBD1 or TRBD2 (5 bases each). Trimming removed 1 base at V and 3 bases at J, with 13 bases between. The germline V gene has CDR1 MDHEN and CDR2 SYDVKM. This CDR3 has 15 residues. The CDR3 DNA follows: TGTGCCAGCAGTTTATCCTATCGGGACGGCTACGAGCAGTACTTC. Translated, it gives CASSLSYRDGYEQYF.

The chain's CDR3 is CASSLVQNGELFF. The CDR3 DNA reads TGTGCCAGCAGCTTAGTTCAGAACGGGGAGCTGTTTTTT. The rearrangement uses TRBV7-2 and TRBJ2-2; D gene unclear. Germline CDR1 reads SGHTA; CDR2 reads FQGNSA. This CDR3 spans 13 amino acids. V lost 1 base and J 7 bases, leaving 7 bases between the germline ends.

V and J are TRBV6-6 and TRBJ2-2; D may match TRBD1 or TRBD2 (5 bases each). CDR3 length: 15 amino acids. The V gene lost 7 bases and the J gene lost 5 bases, with 17 bases spanning the gap. Germline CDR1 is MNHNY and CDR2 is SVGAGI (reference sequence). CDR3 DNA: TGTGCCAGCACCCTACGAGGGGCCGGAACCGGGGAGCTGTTTTTT. It encodes CASTLRGAGTGELFF.

A single count supports this clone. J is TRBJ2-2 and V is TRBV18; unclear D gene. Germline V lookup: CDR1 KGHSH, CDR2 LQKENI. CDR3 size: 14 residues. Trimming removed 2 bases at V and 0 bases at J, with 4 bases between. The chain's CDR3 is CASSPESNTGELFF. DNA for the CDR3: TGTGCCAGCTCACCAGAGTCGAACACCGGGGAGCTGTTTTTT.

This clone was picked up one time. The chain has TRBV29-1 and TRBJ1-2, with D possibly being TRBD1 (5 bases). CDR1 SQVTM and CDR2 ANQGSEA come from the germline V gene. CDR3 size: 12 residues. V lost 5 bases to trimming and J lost 6 bases, with 13 bases between them. The CDR3 sequence: CSVQRGGDGYTF. In nucleotides, the CDR3 is TGCAGCGTTCAAAGGGGCGGGGATGGCTACACCTTC.

The chain is built from TRBV7-3 and TRBJ2-1, with 7 bases lining up with TRBD2. Trimming took 2 bases from V and 2 from J; bases not matched to a gene: 0. The germline CDR1 and CDR2 sequences are SGHTA and FQGTGA. CDR3 length equals 14 residues. As DNA, the CDR3 is TGTGCCAGCAGCTTAGCGGGAGCCTACAATGAGCAGTTCTTC. As protein: CASSLAGAYNEQFF. The full variable domain, with the rest looked up from reference TRBV7-3 and TRBJ2-1, is GAGVSQTPSNKVTEKGKYVELRCDPISGHTALYWYRQSLGQGPEFLIYFQGTGAADDSGLPNDRFFAVRPEGSVSTLKIQRTERGDSAVYLCASSLAGAYNEQFFGPGTRLTVL.

The chain carries TRBV10-3 and TRBJ2-1; no clear D gene. The V gene's germline CDR1 is ENHRY and CDR2 SYGVKD. The CDR3 has 13 residues. V shed 3 bases and J shed 9 bases, with 12 bases lying between them. The DNA of the CDR3 is TGTGCCATCAGTGAATCGACACCAGGTGAGCAGTTCTTC. This gives the protein CAISESTPGEQFF.

The gene calls are TRBV30 and TRBJ2-7; TRBD1 aligns across 7 bases. Per germline, CDR1 GTSNPN and CDR2 SVGIG (reference sequence). The CDR3 is 14 residues long. V trimming: 0 bases; J trimming: 2 bases; junction bases outside the gene matches: 4. Here the CDR3 DNA reads TGTGCCTGGAGTGTAACGGGACAGACCTACGAGCAGTACTTC. Translating gives CAWSVTGQTYEQYF.

V is TRBV5-1 and J is TRBJ2-3, with D maybe TRBD2 (6 bases). Trimming took 1 base from V and 5 from J, leaving 11 bases between them. The CDR3 loop spans 14 amino acids. CDR1 is SGHRS, CDR2 YFSETQ, per germline. In DNA, the CDR3 is TGCGCCAGCAGCTTGTTCTCGCGGGGAGATACGCAGTATTTT. Encoded protein: CASSLFSRGDTQYF.

The CDR3 sequence: CASSHVHSGTGDDTQYF. Here the CDR3 DNA reads TGCGCCAGCAGCCACGTACATTCCGGGACAGGGGATGATACGCAGTATTTT. The chain combines TRBV4-1 with TRBJ2-3, with 10 bases fitting TRBD1. Germline values: CDR1 MGHRA, CDR2 YSYEKL. CDR3 size: 17 residues. The V gene end was trimmed by 3 bases and the J gene end by 6 bases; junction bases not matched to a gene: 12.

The genes are TRBV9 and TRBJ2-3, with 11 bases that match TRBD2. With V trimmed by 0 bases and J by 10 bases, 4 bases remained unmatched. CDR1 is SGDLS and CDR2 is YYNGEE in the germline V gene. The CDR3 is 14 residues long. In DNA form, the CDR3 reads TGTGCCAGCAGCGTAGAATCTAGCGGGGGGCCGCAGTATTTT. Amino acids: CASSVESSGGPQYF.

The CDR3 region has the DNA TGTGCCAGCAGCTTAGAGATCCGGGACAGGGGGCGCGGGGGCACTGAAGCTTTCTTT. This gives the protein CASSLEIRDRGRGGTEAFF. The chain employs TRBV11-3 and TRBJ1-1, with 12 bases fitting TRBD1. Germline V gives CDR1 SGHNT, CDR2 YENEEA. The CDR3 is 19 amino acids. Trimming cost V 0 bases and J 4 bases; bases outside gene matches: 12.

The gene calls are TRBV27 and TRBJ2-2; 7 nucleotides match TRBD1. Germline loops: CDR1 MNHEY, CDR2 SMNVEV (reference sequence). CDR3 length equals 14 residues. V was clipped by 6 bases and J by 5 bases; unmatched bases: 6. CDR3 sequence (DNA): TGTGCCAGCAGAGGGGGCGTGAGAACCGGGGAGCTGTTTTTT. It encodes CASRGGVRTGELFF.

The chain recombines TRBV29-1 with TRBJ2-7; 11 bases map to TRBD2. CDR1 SQVTM and CDR2 ANQGSEA come from the germline V gene. V shed 6 bases, J shed 6 bases, and the junction held 10 bases outside the gene matches. CDR3 length equals 14 residues. CDR3 protein: CSVGQTSGSFEQYF. CDR3 sequence (DNA): TGCAGCGTCGGACAAACTAGCGGGAGTTTCGAGCAGTACTTC.

The chain is built from TRBV5-1 and TRBJ2-2; D gene uncertain. The CDR3 contains 12 residues. Germline V gene lookup returns CDR1 SGHRS and CDR2 YFSETQ. Trimming left V 5 bases short and J 1 base short, with 3 bases between. The CDR3 DNA sequence: TGCGCCAGCAGGCTGAACACCGGGGAGCTGTTTTTT. It translates to CASRLNTGELFF. Drawing the rest from reference TRBV5-1 and TRBJ2-2, the complete variable domain is KAGVTQTPRYLIKTRGQQVTLSCSPISGHRSVSWYQQTPGQGLQFLFEYFSETQRNKGNFPGRFSGRQFSNSRSEMNVSTLELGDSALYLCASRLNTGELFFGEGSRLTVL.

This clone turned up a few times. The chain combines TRBV2 with TRBJ2-2; tentatively, D is TRBD1 (6 bases). The V gene lost 5 bases and the J gene lost 6 bases, with 10 bases spanning the gap. Germline-derived CDR1 and CDR2 are SNHLY and FYNNEI. There are 13 residues in the CDR3. This chain's CDR3 is CASSQTGSGELFF. The CDR3 region has the DNA TGTGCCAGCAGTCAGACAGGCTCCGGGGAGCTGTTTTTT.